A single T cell receptor (beta chain) is shown here with its context. Its cognate antigen is unknown. Each CDR3 protein gets one entry after TCRdb re-called the reads with MiXCR. The sample holds about 130,000 distinct CDR3 sequences; around 30% are singletons and the top ten take roughly 58%. The sample comes from a study of T cell repertoires in cytomegalovirus infection. Study at large: An indication of both CMV infection and matching HLA type came from public TCR beta signatures. Whole-study results and caveats: Identification of carriers of CMV plus the relevant HLA was achieved through cumulative public TCR beta family frequency. Clonotype analysis showed dominance of the ex vivo response by HLA-C-restricted CMV-specific TCR beta clonotypes.

The sample consisted of CD8+ T cells from cultured PBMCs, taken from culture after CMV antigen stimulation. The receptor comes from a human donor in good health (CMV status not recorded). Some clones in this sample may be carry-over from other donors' samples.

The CDR3 region is CASSFQGGYGYTF. The CDR3 DNA sequence: TGTGCCAGCAGTTTTCAGGGGGGCTATGGCTACACCTTC. The chain joins TRBV27 to TRBJ1-2; TRBD1 agrees at 7 bases. CDR1 is MNHEY, CDR2 SMNVEV, per germline (reference sequence). The CDR3 is 13 residues long. Trimming removed 3 bases from V and 4 bases from J; junction bases left unmatched: 2.